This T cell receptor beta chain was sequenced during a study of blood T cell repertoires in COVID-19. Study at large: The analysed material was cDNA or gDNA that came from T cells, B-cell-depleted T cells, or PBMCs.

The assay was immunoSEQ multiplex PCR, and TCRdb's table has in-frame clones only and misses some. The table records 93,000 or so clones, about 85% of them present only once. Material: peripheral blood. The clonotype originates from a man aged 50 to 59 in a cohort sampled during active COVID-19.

The chain's CDR3 is CASSGWGGGGSSYEQYV. Written as DNA, the CDR3 is TGCGCCAGCAGTGGGTGGGGCGGCGGGGGCAGCTCCTACGAGCAGTACGTC. This chain joins TRBV10-2 and TRBJ2-7; a possible D gene is TRBD2 (7 bases). Germline assignment: CDR1 WSHSY and CDR2 SAAADI. The CDR3 has 17 amino acids. V lost 4 bases, J lost 0 bases, and 19 bases lay in between.